Each of the 21 T cell receptor beta chains below was sequenced from the same sample in a study of blood T cell repertoires in COVID-19 (dated by TCRdb to 2019 to 2021). The library was obtained by the immunoSEQ multiplex PCR assay. The source is immuneACCESS, and TCRdb retained only in-frame sequences with V and J called. Part of the clones is not carried over; for the studies checked, unresolved V genes explain less than half of this, and the remainder is unexplained. This sample holds about 240,000 clones; just under 85% were observed only once. Of the sample, around 6.5% falls within the top ten clones. Sequencing used peripheral blood. These TCRs come from a woman aged 55 to 70 with active or convalescent COVID-19.

This clone is a singleton in its sample. The rearrangement uses TRBV18 and TRBJ2-7, with 7 bases matching TRBD1. J lost 3 bases, V lost 0 bases, and 8 bases had no gene match. CDR1 is KGHSH and CDR2 is LQKENI in the germline V gene. The CDR3 consists of 16 residues. The CDR3 here is CASSPPFNRGIYEQYV. The CDR3 DNA sequence: TGTGCCAGCTCACCACCGTTTAACAGGGGAATCTACGAGCAGTACGTC.

The rearrangement links TRBV9 to TRBJ2-2; TRBD1 agrees at 10 bases. Germline CDR1 reads SGDLS; CDR2 reads YYNGEE. This CDR3 region has 16 residues. V was clipped by 3 bases and J by 2 bases; unmatched bases: 4. CDR3 sequence reads: CASSEGQGVNTGELFF. The CDR3 DNA is TGTGCCAGCAGCGAAGGACAGGGGGTAAACACCGGGGAGCTGTTTTTT.

This chain links TRBV30 with TRBJ1-2; no clear D. Trimming removed 0 bases from V and 6 bases from J, with 11 bases in between. The CDR3 is made up of 13 amino acids. CDR1 GTSNPN and CDR2 SVGIG come from the germline V gene (reference sequence). The CDR3 DNA is TGTGCCTGGAGTGTAGGCAGGCGGGATGGCTACACCTTC. Translated: CAWSVGRRDGYTF.

In this sample, this clone turned up a few times. The chain combines TRBV15 with TRBJ2-2; D is unclear. V dropped 0 bases and J dropped 2 bases, with 7 bases sitting between them. Germline V gene lookup returns CDR1 LNHNV and CDR2 YYDKDF (reference sequence). The CDR3 sequence is 15 residues long. The CDR3 region is CATSRDESNTGELFF. The CDR3, as DNA: TGTGCCACCAGCAGAGACGAAAGCAACACCGGGGAGCTGTTTTTT.

The chain has TRBV4-1 and TRBJ2-3, with 9 bases that match TRBD2. Germline CDR1 and CDR2: MGHRA and YSYEKL. The CDR3 runs 15 residues. The trim removed 0 bases at V and 4 bases at J, leaving 2 bases unmatched. The CDR3 reads CASSQEWTSADTQYF. Written as DNA, the CDR3 is TGCGCCAGCAGCCAAGAATGGACTAGCGCAGATACGCAGTATTTT.

The rearrangement links TRBV4-2 to TRBJ2-1; tentatively, D is TRBD1 (5 bases). Germline V gene data show CDR1 as LGHNA and CDR2 as YNFKEQ. V was trimmed by 0 bases and J by 6 bases, leaving 12 bases between them. The CDR3 sequence is 15 residues long. The CDR3, as DNA: TGTGCCAGCAGCCAAGAGGGGCAACTCGCCAATGAGCAGTTCTTC. Protein product: CASSQEGQLANEQFF.

The rearrangement uses TRBV6-5 and TRBJ2-5; D not resolved. This CDR3 has 15 residues. CDR1 is MNHEY, CDR2 SVGAGI, per germline. The V end was cut by 6 bases, the J end by 0 bases, with 14 bases between. In nucleotides, the CDR3 is TGTGCCAGCAGATTCGACGGCAGGTACCAAGAGACCCAGTACTTC. Protein product: CASRFDGRYQETQYF.

DNA of the CDR3: TGTGCCAGCTCACCATTAGGGACAGACACCTACGAGCAGTACGTC. Translated: CASSPLGTDTYEQYV. The gene calls are TRBV18 and TRBJ2-7; 7 bases agree with TRBD1. The V gene's germline CDR1 is KGHSH and CDR2 LQKENI. This CDR3 comprises 15 residues. The V segment lost 2 bases and the J segment 2 bases; nucleotides outside the gene matches: 6.

The CDR3: CASSSLAGGPIDTQYF. The CDR3 DNA reads as TGTGCCAGCAGCTCCTTAGCGGGAGGGCCAATAGATACGCAGTATTTT. The V gene is TRBV7-8, the J gene TRBJ2-3; 11 nucleotides agree with TRBD2. Per the germline V gene, CDR1 is SGHVS and CDR2 is FQNEAQ. This CDR3 comprises 16 residues. V trimming: 4 bases; J trimming: 5 bases; junction bases outside the gene matches: 8.

The rearrangement links TRBV6-5 to TRBJ2-1, with TRBD2 identical over 10 bases. With V trimmed by 6 bases and J by 0 bases, 2 bases remained unmatched. The CDR3 loop spans 15 amino acids. Germline V gene sequence: CDR1 MNHEY, CDR2 SVGAGI. CDR3 sequence (DNA): TGTGCCAGCAGCCAGCGGGGGGGCTCCTACAATGAGCAGTTCTTC. Amino acid sequence: CASSQRGGSYNEQFF.

The V call is TRBV4-1, the J call TRBJ1-6; 7 bases align to TRBD1. The CDR3 consists of 16 residues. V lost 0 bases, J lost 10 bases, and 9 bases stayed unmatched. CDR1 and CDR2 from the germline V gene are MGHRA and YSYEKL. CDR3 nucleotides: TGCGCCAGCAGCCAAGAAGGCCAGGGGGTGGAATCACCCCTCCACTTT. Its protein product is CASSQEGQGVESPLHF.

V and J are TRBV7-2 and TRBJ1-1, with 11 bases that match TRBD1. In germline, CDR1 is SGHTA, CDR2 FQGNSA. With 5 bases clipped from V and 6 bases from J, the junction kept 2 bases outside the gene matches. This CDR3 region has 13 residues. CDR3: CASSQDRGPEAFF. CDR3 DNA sequence: TGTGCCAGCAGCCAGGACAGGGGGCCTGAAGCTTTCTTT.

The chain links TRBV11-2 to TRBJ2-2; D is uncertain. From germline, CDR1 is SGHAT and CDR2 FQNNGV. This CDR3 contains 13 residues. V dropped 1 base and J dropped 4 bases, with 4 bases sitting between them. DNA of the CDR3: TGTGCCAGCAGCTTAGCTATCACCGGGGAGCTGTTTTTT. It specifies CASSLAITGELFF.

The chain carries TRBV5-1 and TRBJ1-1; tentatively, D is TRBD1 (5 bases). The CDR3 is made up of 14 amino acids. Trimming removed 7 bases from V and 4 bases from J, with 17 bases in between. Germline V gene lookup returns CDR1 SGHRS and CDR2 YFSETQ. For the CDR3, the DNA is TGCGCCAGCGCCCCGACGGGGGGACGCACTGAAGCTTTCTTT. Its translation: CASAPTGGRTEAFF. The full variable domain, in which reference TRBV5-1 and TRBJ1-1 provide the parts outside the CDR3, is KAGVTQTPRYLIKTRGQQVTLSCSPISGHRSVSWYQQTPGQGLQFLFEYFSETQRNKGNFPGRFSGRQFSNSRSEMNVSTLELGDSALYLCASAPTGGRTEAFFGQGTRLTVV.

The chain uses TRBV7-9 and TRBJ1-4; D is unclear. Deletions cut 8 bases from V and 0 bases from J, with 13 bases between. The germline CDR1 and CDR2 sequences are SEHNR and FQNEAQ (reference sequence). The CDR3 is 15 residues long. The CDR3 region is CASAAADATNEKLFF. Written as DNA, the CDR3 is TGTGCCAGCGCGGCGGCGGATGCAACTAATGAAAAACTGTTTTTT.

Of note for this clone: The sample has other DNA sequences that encode this CDR3 too. V gene TRBV5-1 combines with J gene TRBJ1-5, with unresolved D. The CDR3 is made up of 15 amino acids. V dropped 0 bases and J dropped 4 bases, with 11 bases sitting between them. Germline values: CDR1 SGHRS, CDR2 YFSETQ. CDR3 nucleotide sequence: TGCGCCAGCAGCTTGGAGGCAGGCCCGAATCAGCCCCAGCATTTT. It is translated as CASSLEAGPNQPQHF.

The table lists this clone with a count of one. The chain uses TRBV10-3 and TRBJ2-7, with 9 nucleotides matching TRBD1. Germline CDR1 ENHRY, CDR2 SYGVKD. V dropped 5 bases and J dropped 1; count of bases not matched to a gene: 12. The CDR3 spans 17 residues. The CDR3 DNA reads as TGTGCCATCAGTCCAAGTCCGGGACAGGGAACATCCTACGAGCAGTACGTC. Encoded protein: CAISPSPGQGTSYEQYV.

The gene calls are TRBV5-1 and TRBJ1-4; possibly TRBD1 for D (6 bases). The germline V gene has CDR1 SGHRS and CDR2 YFSETQ. This CDR3 region has 16 residues. V was shortened by 4 bases and J by 8 bases, with 21 bases between the two germline ends. This CDR3 reads CASSPHSGGGEEKLFF. The CDR3 region has the DNA TGCGCCAGCAGCCCTCACTCTGGGGGGGGCGAAGAAAAACTGTTTTTT.

This chain uses TRBV2 with TRBJ1-2, with no clear D. The CDR3 runs to 12 residues. Trimming removed 7 bases from V and 7 bases from J, with 13 bases in between. Per germline, CDR1 SNHLY and CDR2 FYNNEI. The CDR3 spells CASTIALFGYTF. The CDR3 DNA follows: TGTGCCAGCACCATTGCACTATTTGGCTACACCTTC.

The chain is built from TRBV5-1 and TRBJ2-2; 8 nucleotides agree with TRBD1. Germline lookup yields CDR1 SGHRS and CDR2 YFSETQ. This CDR3 contains 15 residues. V shed 4 bases and J 0 bases; nucleotides not matched to a gene: 2. The CDR3 reads CASSPDRANTGELFF. CDR3 DNA: TGCGCCAGCAGCCCGGACAGGGCGAACACCGGGGAGCTGTTTTTT.

V is TRBV21-1 and J is TRBJ2-5; the table's D call of TRBD1 was not tested on the DNA. TRBV21-1 is described as a pseudogene. This CDR3 comprises 14 residues. In DNA, the CDR3 is TGTGACATCACGGGGGACAGTCCACAAGAGACCCAGTACTTC. Translating it yields CDITGDSPQETQYF.